The rows below give T cell receptor beta chains drawn from one sample of a study of T cells in Graves' hyperthyroidism and ophthalmopathy. MiXCR was run by TCRdb on the multiplex PCR reads, yielding one entry per CDR3 protein. Of hundreds of thousands of distinct CDR3 sequences listed, 38% are singletons. The sequenced sample consisted of blood. These receptor sequences come from a man younger than 35 with Graves' hyperthyroidism. Each CDR3 is given without its conserved first and last residue. Size values are once, few and many counts, or a class for expanded clones, and some rows have none.

abundance	v_gene	j_gene	CDR3aa
-	TRBV5-1	TRBJ2-7	ASSVDGVYEQY
many	TRBV20-1	TRBJ2-7	SARRGQNSYEQY
few	TRBV6-5	TRBJ1-2	ASRNPGQNYGYT
many	TRBV15	TRBJ1-5	ATSSENGNQPQH
-	TRBV7-9	TRBJ2-5	AGEIIGGEETQY
-	TRBV5-1	-	ASSRRTGERLAGGTGELF
-	TRBV4-3	TRBJ2-7	ASSQDHPNLSYEQY
many	TRBV29-1	TRBJ2-7	SAGQGEYEQY
few	TRBV7-3	TRBJ1-1	ASSPTGPMNEAF
many	TRBV7-2	TRBJ2-7	ASSPEAYEQY
-	TRBV25-1	TRBJ2-2	ANRYTGELF
-	TRBV6-5	TRBJ1-5	ASSPWTPSNQPQH
-	TRBV11-2	TRBJ1-1	ASSPLGDKGGTEAF
-	TRBV6-1	TRBJ1-2	ASSPSQGKNYGYT
-	TRBV5-4	TRBJ1-1	TSSQGGISNTEAF
-	TRBV29-1	TRBJ2-3	SVDTSGITDTQY
few	TRBV7-2	TRBJ1-1	ASSWTGSSTEAF
-	TRBV29-1	TRBJ1-1	SATQGGTEAF
few	TRBV12-3/TRBV12-4	TRBJ1-6	ASRGGPYNSPLH
few	TRBV10-2	TRBJ2-7	ASSPPGLVAEQY
-	TRBV7-8	TRBJ2-5	ASSQDSVPPETQY
-	TRBV10-3	TRBJ1-6	ATSVPGQANSPLH
-	TRBV2	TRBJ2-6	ASGDRAISGANVLT
-	TRBV10-3	TRBJ1-2	ASNGPRSPGNT
-	TRBV9	TRBJ2-2	ASSVGFRDSHTGELF
many	TRBV7-2	TRBJ1-4	ASSSTQGVASEKLF
-	TRBV13	TRBJ1-2	ASSLGGEENGYT
many	TRBV19	TRBJ1-5	ASTSHQFNQPQH
-	TRBV25-1	TRBJ2-5	ASSEVAGEEETQY
many	TRBV29-1	TRBJ2-2	SVGGVGVGTGELF
-	TRBV25-1	TRBJ2-7	ASSSLRASIVYEQY
-	TRBV20-1	TRBJ1-4	SAQPRQDRIGKLF
many	TRBV5-1	TRBJ1-1	ASSQDGQGLTEAF
many	TRBV15	TRBJ1-5	ATGGRGSNQPQH
many	TRBV5-8	TRBJ1-2	ASSSGQGEDYGYT
few	TRBV11-2	TRBJ2-7	ASVSPANSYEQY
-	TRBV5-4	TRBJ1-1	ASRVDYRQTTEAF
-	TRBV19	TRBJ2-6	ASKAPSGQGSGANVLT
-	TRBV2	TRBJ2-7	ASSNTEGPPHRSYEQY
few	TRBV11-2	TRBJ2-7	ASSYPTGYSYEQY
few	TRBV5-1	TRBJ1-1	ASSFNGGLGTEAF
many	TRBV7-6	TRBJ2-6	ASSFDTSGANVLT
-	TRBV20-1	TRBJ2-7	SASQDSWGQY
-	TRBV5-1	TRBJ1-2	ASSGSSEGYT